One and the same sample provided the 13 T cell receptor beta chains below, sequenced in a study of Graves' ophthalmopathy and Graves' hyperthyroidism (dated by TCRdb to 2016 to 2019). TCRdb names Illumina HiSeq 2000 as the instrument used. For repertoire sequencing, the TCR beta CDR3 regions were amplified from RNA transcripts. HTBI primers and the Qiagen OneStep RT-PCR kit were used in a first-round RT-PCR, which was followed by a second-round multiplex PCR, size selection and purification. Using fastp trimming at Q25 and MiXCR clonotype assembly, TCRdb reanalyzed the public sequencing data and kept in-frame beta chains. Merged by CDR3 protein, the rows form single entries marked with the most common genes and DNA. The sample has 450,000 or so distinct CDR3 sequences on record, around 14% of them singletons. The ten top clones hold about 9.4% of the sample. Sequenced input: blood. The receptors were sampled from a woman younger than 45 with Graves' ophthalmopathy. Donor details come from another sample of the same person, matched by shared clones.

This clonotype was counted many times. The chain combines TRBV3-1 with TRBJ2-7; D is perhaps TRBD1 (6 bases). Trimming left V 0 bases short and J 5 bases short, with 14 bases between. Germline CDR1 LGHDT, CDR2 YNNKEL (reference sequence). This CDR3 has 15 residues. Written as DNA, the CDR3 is TGTGCCAGCAGCCAAGATTGGGGGCTGGTCGACGAGCAGTACTTC. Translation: CASSQDWGLVDEQYF.

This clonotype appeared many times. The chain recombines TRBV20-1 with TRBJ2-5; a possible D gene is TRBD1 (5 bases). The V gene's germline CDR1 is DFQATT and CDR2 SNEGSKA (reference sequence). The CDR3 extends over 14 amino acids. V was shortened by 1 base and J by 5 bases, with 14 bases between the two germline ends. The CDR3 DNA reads TGCAGTGCTAGAGCAGACGCAGGGTGGGAGACCCAGTACTTC. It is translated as CSARADAGWETQYF.

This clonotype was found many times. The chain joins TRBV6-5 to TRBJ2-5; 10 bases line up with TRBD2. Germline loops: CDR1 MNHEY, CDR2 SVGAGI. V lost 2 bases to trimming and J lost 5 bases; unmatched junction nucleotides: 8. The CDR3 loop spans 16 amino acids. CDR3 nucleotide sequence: TGTGCCAGCAGTTACACCCAGCGGGGGGGCCGGGAGACCCAGTACTTC. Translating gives CASSYTQRGGRETQYF.

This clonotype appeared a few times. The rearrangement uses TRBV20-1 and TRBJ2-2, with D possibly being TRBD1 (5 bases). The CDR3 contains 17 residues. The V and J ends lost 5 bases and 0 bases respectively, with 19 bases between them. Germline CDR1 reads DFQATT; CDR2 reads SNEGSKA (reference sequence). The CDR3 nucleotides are TGCAGTGCTCAAACCCCGGGCAGGGCGGCGAACACCGGGGAGCTGTTTTTT. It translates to CSAQTPGRAANTGELFF.

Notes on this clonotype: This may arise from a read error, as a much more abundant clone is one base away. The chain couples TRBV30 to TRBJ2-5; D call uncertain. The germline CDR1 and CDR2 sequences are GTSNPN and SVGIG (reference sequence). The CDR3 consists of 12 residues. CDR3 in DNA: TGTGCCTGGAGTGAGACTGGAGAGACCCAGGACTTC. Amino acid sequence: CAWSETGETQDF. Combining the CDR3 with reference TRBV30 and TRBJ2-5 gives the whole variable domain SQTIHQWPATLVQPVGSPLSLECTVEGTSNPNLYWYRQAAGRGLQLLFYSVGIGQISSEVPQNLSASRPQDRQFILSSKKLLLSDSGFYLCAWSETGETQDFGPGTRLLVL.

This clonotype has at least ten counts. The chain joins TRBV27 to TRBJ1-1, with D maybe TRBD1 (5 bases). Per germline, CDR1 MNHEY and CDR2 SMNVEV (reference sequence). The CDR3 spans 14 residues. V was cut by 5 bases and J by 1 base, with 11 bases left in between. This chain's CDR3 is CASSLGVSNTEAFF. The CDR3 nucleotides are TGTGCCAGCAGTCTGGGGGTTTCGAACACTGAAGCTTTCTTT.

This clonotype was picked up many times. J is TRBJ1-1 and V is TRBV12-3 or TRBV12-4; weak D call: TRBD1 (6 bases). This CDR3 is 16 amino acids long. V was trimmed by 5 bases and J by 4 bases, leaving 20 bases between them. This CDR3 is CASSPRDITRSTEAFF. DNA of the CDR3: TGTGCCAGCAGTCCAAGGGACATAACCCGGAGCACTGAAGCTTTCTTT.

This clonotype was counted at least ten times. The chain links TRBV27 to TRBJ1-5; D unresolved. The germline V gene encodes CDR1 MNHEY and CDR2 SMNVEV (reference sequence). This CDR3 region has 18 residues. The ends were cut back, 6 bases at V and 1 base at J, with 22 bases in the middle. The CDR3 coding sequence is TGTGCCAGCAGCCCCATTGTTCTACCACTGAGGAGCAATCAGCCCCAGCATTTT. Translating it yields CASSPIVLPLRSNQPQHF.

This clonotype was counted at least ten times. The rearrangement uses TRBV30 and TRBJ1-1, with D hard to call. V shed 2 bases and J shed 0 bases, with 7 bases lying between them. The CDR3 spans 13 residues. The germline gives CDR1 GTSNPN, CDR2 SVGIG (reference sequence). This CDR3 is CAWSPKMNTEAFF. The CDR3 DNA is TGTGCCTGGAGTCCAAAGATGAACACTGAAGCTTTCTTT.

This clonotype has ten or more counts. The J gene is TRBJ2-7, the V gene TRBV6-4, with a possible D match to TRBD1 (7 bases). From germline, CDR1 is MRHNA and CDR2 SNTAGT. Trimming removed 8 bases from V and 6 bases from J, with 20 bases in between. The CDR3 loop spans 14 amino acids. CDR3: CASSSPGGLLEQYF. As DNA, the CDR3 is TGTGCCAGCTCAAGCCCAGGGGGGTTGCTCGAGCAGTACTTC.

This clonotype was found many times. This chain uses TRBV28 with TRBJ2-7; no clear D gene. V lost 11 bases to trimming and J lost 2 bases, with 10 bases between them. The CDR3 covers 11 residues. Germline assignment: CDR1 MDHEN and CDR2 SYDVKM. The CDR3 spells CARPGAYEQYF. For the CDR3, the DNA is TGTGCCCGGCCGGGCGCCTACGAGCAGTACTTC.

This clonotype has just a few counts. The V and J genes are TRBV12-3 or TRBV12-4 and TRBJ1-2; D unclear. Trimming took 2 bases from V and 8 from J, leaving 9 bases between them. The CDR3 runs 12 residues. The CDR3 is CASSLPGRGYTF. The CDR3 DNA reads TGTGCCAGCAGTTTACCCGGGAGAGGCTACACCTTC.

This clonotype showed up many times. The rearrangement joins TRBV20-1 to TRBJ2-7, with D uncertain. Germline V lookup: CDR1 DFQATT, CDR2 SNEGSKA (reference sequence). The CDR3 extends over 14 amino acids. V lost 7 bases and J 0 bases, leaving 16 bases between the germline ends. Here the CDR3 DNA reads TGCAGTGTTAATCCAGCCAAGAGCTCCTACGAGCAGTACTTC. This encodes CSVNPAKSSYEQYF.